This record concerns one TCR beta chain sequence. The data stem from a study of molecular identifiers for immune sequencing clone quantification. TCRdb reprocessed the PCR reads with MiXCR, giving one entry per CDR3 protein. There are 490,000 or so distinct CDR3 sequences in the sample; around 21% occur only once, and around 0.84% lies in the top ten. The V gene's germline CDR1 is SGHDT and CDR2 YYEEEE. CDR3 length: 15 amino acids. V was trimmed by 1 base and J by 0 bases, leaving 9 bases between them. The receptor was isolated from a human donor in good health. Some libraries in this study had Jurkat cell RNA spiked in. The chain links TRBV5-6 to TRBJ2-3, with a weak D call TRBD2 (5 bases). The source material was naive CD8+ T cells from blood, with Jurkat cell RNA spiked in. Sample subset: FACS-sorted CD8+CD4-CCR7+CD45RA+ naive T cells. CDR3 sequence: CASSLIRGSTDTQYF. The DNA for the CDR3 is TGTGCCAGCAGCTTGATTCGGGGTAGCACAGATACGCAGTATTTT.